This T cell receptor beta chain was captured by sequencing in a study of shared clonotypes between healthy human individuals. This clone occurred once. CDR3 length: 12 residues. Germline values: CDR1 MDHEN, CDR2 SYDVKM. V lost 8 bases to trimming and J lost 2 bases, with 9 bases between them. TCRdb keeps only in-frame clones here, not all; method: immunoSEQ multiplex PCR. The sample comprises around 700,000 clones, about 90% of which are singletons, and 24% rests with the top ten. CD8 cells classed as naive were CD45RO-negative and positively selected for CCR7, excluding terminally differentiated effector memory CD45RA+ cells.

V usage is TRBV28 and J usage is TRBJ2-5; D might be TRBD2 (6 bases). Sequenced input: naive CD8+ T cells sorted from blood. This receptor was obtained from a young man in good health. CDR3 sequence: CASEGRQETQYF. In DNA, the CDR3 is TGTGCCAGCGAGGGGAGGCAAGAGACCCAGTACTTC.